The 26 T cell receptor beta chains below all came from one sample that was sequenced in a study of human T cells and chemical hapten exposure. MiXCR, applied by TCRdb to the RACE reads, yields one record per CDR3 protein. The data show some 57,000 distinct CDR3 sequences, with 9.9% seen just once and under 2% held by the top ten. As to time point: patch test 2, 6 weeks after DPC sensitization. Treatment given: therapeutic diphenylcyclopropenone sensitization with weekly scalp DPC. The starting material was whole blood, obtained in connection with sensitization to the hapten diphenylcyclopropenone (DPC). The receptors stem from a woman between 50 and 59 years old with alopecia areata. Some clones in this sample may be carry-over from other donors' samples.

This clonotype was seen repeatedly, ten times or more. The chain combines TRBV6-2 or TRBV6-3 with TRBJ1-4; TRBD1 is a possible D gene (6 bases). The germline V gene encodes CDR1 MNHEY and CDR2 SVGEGT. Trimming left V 7 bases short and J 4 bases short, with 13 bases between. The length of the CDR3 is 14 residues. The CDR3 is CASNTDRFNEKLFF. CDR3 DNA sequence: TGTGCCAGCAATACGGACAGATTTAATGAAAAACTGTTTTTT.

This clonotype has a handful of counts. The J gene is TRBJ2-7, the V gene TRBV29-1, with TRBD1 identical over 7 bases. Trimming took 6 bases from V and 3 from J; bases not matched to a gene: 8. CDR3 length: 13 residues. Germline V lookup: CDR1 SQVTM, CDR2 ANQGSEA. Here the CDR3 DNA reads TGCAGCGTCGTCCCGGGACAGAGCTACGAGCAGTACTTC. It yields the protein CSVVPGQSYEQYF.

This clonotype was found many times. The V gene is TRBV18, the J gene TRBJ1-5; the D is unclear. Trimming stripped 3 bases from V and 5 bases from J, with 11 bases between. This CDR3 has 14 residues. Germline values: CDR1 KGHSH, CDR2 LQKENI. CDR3 sequence (DNA): TGTGCCAGCTCACCCCAGACGAGGGATCAGCCCCAGCATTTT. This codes for CASSPQTRDQPQHF.

This clonotype has ten or more counts. The CDR3 region has the DNA TGTGCCATCAGTGAAAGGGGGGCTCGGGACGAGCAGTACTTC. This sequence encodes CAISERGARDEQYF. The V call is TRBV10-3, the J call TRBJ2-7, with D perhaps given as TRBD1 or TRBD2 (6 bases each). The V and J ends lost 3 bases and 5 bases respectively, with 14 bases between them. The CDR3 is 14 amino acids. Germline values: CDR1 ENHRY, CDR2 SYGVKD.

Many counts were recorded for this clonotype. The genes are TRBV7-9 and TRBJ2-3, with D uncertain. The length of the CDR3 is 14 residues. The germline gives CDR1 SEHNR, CDR2 FQNEAQ (reference sequence). V was shortened by 1 base and J by 1 base, with 6 bases between the two germline ends. The CDR3 DNA sequence: TGTGCCAGCAGCTTAGATCAGGGCACAGATACGCAGTATTTT. Protein sequence: CASSLDQGTDTQYF.

This clonotype has ten or more counts. One junction end does not reproduce the germline sequence, and a read error may be involved. The CDR3 DNA is TGCAGTGCCAGAGGACAGACAAACTCTGGGGCCAACGTCCTGACTTTC. Its translation is CSARGQTNSGANVLTF. V gene TRBV20-1 combines with J gene TRBJ2-6; a possible D gene is TRBD1 (6 bases). The CDR3 is 16 residues long. Germline lookup yields CDR1 DFQATT and CDR2 SNEGSKA (reference sequence).

There are many counts of this clonotype. The chain employs TRBV28 and TRBJ1-5, with D possibly matching TRBD1 (5 bases). Germline CDR1 reads MDHEN; CDR2 reads SYDVKM. The ends were cut back, 7 bases at V and 5 bases at J, with 18 bases in the middle. The length of the CDR3 is 15 residues. The CDR3 DNA reads as TGTGCCAGCACCCCCCTGGGGGGAGGTCATCAGCCCCAGCATTTT. This codes for CASTPLGGGHQPQHF.

This clonotype came up many times. Written as DNA, the CDR3 is TGTGCCAGCAGTCCCCTAAGGACAAGCTATAGCAATCAGCCCCAGCATTTT. It yields the protein CASSPLRTSYSNQPQHF. The chain has TRBV6-5 and TRBJ1-5, with D perhaps matching TRBD1 (5 bases). V was pared by 5 bases and J by 0 bases, with 17 bases between. The CDR3 contains 17 residues. CDR1 MNHEY and CDR2 SVGAGI come from the germline V gene.

This clonotype was observed at least ten times. The chain carries TRBV5-4 and TRBJ2-1; 7 positions agree with TRBD1. The length of the CDR3 is 14 residues. CDR1 is SGHNT and CDR2 is YYREEE in the germline V gene (reference sequence). J was trimmed by 5 bases and V by 5 bases; bases with no gene match: 7. The CDR3 nucleotides are TGTGCCAGCAGTCGACAGGGTATCCACAATGAGCAGTTCTTC. Encoded protein: CASSRQGIHNEQFF.

The chain joins TRBV27 to TRBJ2-2; unclear D gene. This CDR3 contains 15 residues. Germline CDR1 and CDR2: MNHEY and SMNVEV (reference sequence). Trimming shortened V by 4 bases and J by 6 bases, and 15 bases separated the two germline ends. CDR3 DNA: TGTGCCAGCAGTTCCTCCGGGTTCGGGCCCGGGGAGCTGTTTTTT. This codes for CASSSSGFGPGELFF.

This clonotype was seen only a few times. The rearrangement uses TRBV29-1 and TRBJ1-1, with D unclear. The CDR3 covers 13 residues. Germline V gives CDR1 SQVTM, CDR2 ANQGSEA. V lost 7 bases, J lost 1 base, and 13 bases lay in between. The CDR3 loop is CSALEGANTEAFF. As DNA, the CDR3 is TGCAGCGCCCTAGAGGGAGCGAACACTGAAGCTTTCTTT.

This clonotype was recorded at least ten times. This rearrangement joins TRBV12-3 or TRBV12-4 to TRBJ1-1; D call uncertain. The germline V and J ends were trimmed by 1 base and 3 bases, with 9 bases remaining between them. The CDR3 spans 14 residues. CDR3: CASSLVNRYTEAFF. CDR3 bases: TGTGCCAGCAGTTTAGTGAACAGATACACTGAAGCTTTCTTT.

This sequence joins TRBV29-1 and TRBJ1-1; TRBD1 matches at 9 bases. Germline V CDR1 and CDR2: SQVTM, ANQGSEA. This CDR3 has 13 residues. The ends lost 4 bases at V and 1 base at J; junction bases unmatched: 1. For the CDR3, the DNA is TGCAGCGTTGCACAGGGGGCGAACACTGAAGCTTTCTTT. Protein product: CSVAQGANTEAFF.

The chain uses TRBV28 and TRBJ2-5; TRBD2 is a possible D gene (5 bases). CDR1 is MDHEN and CDR2 is SYDVKM in the germline V gene. Trimming removed 5 bases at V and 4 bases at J, with 14 bases between. The CDR3 totals 14 residues. The CDR3 loop reads CASSRTLVVETQYF. CDR3 DNA sequence: TGTGCCAGCAGTCGGACTCTGGTAGTAGAGACCCAGTACTTC.

This clonotype has a handful of counts. V gene TRBV11-2 combines with J gene TRBJ2-5, with unresolved D. V lost 5 bases, J lost 2 bases, and 15 bases lay in between. The CDR3 loop spans 15 amino acids. From germline, CDR1 is SGHAT and CDR2 FQNNGV. The CDR3 DNA reads TGTGCCAGCAGCCCAAACCGGGCCAATCAAGAGACCCAGTACTTC. This codes for CASSPNRANQETQYF.

Many counts were recorded for this clonotype. The rearrangement joins TRBV12-3 or TRBV12-4 to TRBJ2-1; possibly TRBD1 or TRBD2 for D (5 bases each). Between the trimmed V and J ends, which lost 3 bases and 10 bases, there was a span of 13 bases. This CDR3 contains 13 residues. Here the CDR3 reads CASSLTLAGEQFF. Written as DNA, the CDR3 is TGTGCCAGCAGTTTGACCCTAGCAGGGGAGCAGTTCTTC.

This clonotype was recorded at least ten times. V gene TRBV5-1 combines with J gene TRBJ1-2, with D maybe TRBD1 (5 bases). Trimming stripped 4 bases from V and 6 bases from J, with 13 bases between. Per the germline V gene, CDR1 is SGHRS and CDR2 is YFSETQ. The CDR3 loop spans 13 amino acids. In DNA form, the CDR3 reads TGCGCCAGCAGCCCCCGGGACTTTGATGGCTACACCTTC. It translates to CASSPRDFDGYTF.

This chain connects TRBV28 to TRBJ1-1, with D uncertain. Per germline, CDR1 MDHEN and CDR2 SYDVKM. The CDR3 runs to 13 residues. V was cut by 8 bases and J by 7 bases, with 17 bases left in between. The CDR3 region is CASLSTWRNEAFF. The CDR3 nucleotides read TGTGCCAGCCTCTCTACTTGGAGGAATGAAGCTTTCTTT.

The V call is TRBV7-9, the J call TRBJ2-7; D is perhaps TRBD1 (6 bases). The CDR3 loop spans 14 amino acids. V was pared by 5 bases and J by 1 base, with 12 bases between. Germline CDR1 SEHNR, CDR2 FQNEAQ (reference sequence). CDR3 sequence: CASSQGSESYEQYF. In nucleotides, the CDR3 is TGTGCCAGCAGCCAGGGGTCAGAATCCTACGAGCAGTACTTC.

This chain joins TRBV29-1 and TRBJ2-1; D is unresolved. V gave up 5 bases and J gave up 4 bases, with 12 bases separating them. The CDR3 totals 13 residues. Germline V gene lookup returns CDR1 SQVTM and CDR2 ANQGSEA. CDR3 bases: TGCAGCGTTCCTAAGACCGTATACAATGAGCAGTTCTTC. This sequence encodes CSVPKTVYNEQFF.

This clonotype was counted many times. This sequence joins TRBV29-1 and TRBJ2-1; 7 bases fit TRBD1. The CDR3 loop spans 12 amino acids. The germline CDR1 and CDR2 sequences are SQVTM and ANQGSEA. V lost 6 bases to trimming and J lost 12 bases; unmatched junction nucleotides: 11. Written as DNA, the CDR3 is TGCAGCGTGCAATCGGGGACAGAAAGGCAGTTCTTC. This codes for CSVQSGTERQFF.

In its sample, this clonotype was seen many times. The J gene is TRBJ2-7, the V gene TRBV28; the D call may be TRBD1 or TRBD2 (5 bases each). CDR1 and CDR2 (germline): MDHEN, SYDVKM. Trimming stripped 7 bases from V and 3 bases from J, with 16 bases between. The CDR3 is made up of 14 amino acids. The CDR3 nucleotides read TGTGCCAGCACCTCGAGCCAGGGAGACTACGAGCAGTACTTC. It specifies CASTSSQGDYEQYF.

This clonotype has more than one count but fewer than ten. This chain joins TRBV7-9 and TRBJ2-7, with 10 positions matching TRBD1. This CDR3 region has 14 residues. The germline gives CDR1 SEHNR, CDR2 FQNEAQ (reference sequence). The J segment lost 3 bases and the V segment lost 5 bases, leaving 4 bases of the junction unmatched. Here the CDR3 reads CASSRTGGSYEQYF. For the CDR3, the DNA is TGTGCCAGCAGCCGGACAGGGGGGAGCTACGAGCAGTACTTC.

This clonotype came up many times. The chain has TRBV29-1 and TRBJ2-1; tentative D call: TRBD2 (5 bases). The CDR3 is 14 amino acids. Trimming took 6 bases from V and 1 from J, leaving 13 bases between them. Germline CDR1 reads SQVTM; CDR2 reads ANQGSEA. The CDR3 is CSVGGQISYNEQFF. The CDR3 coding sequence is TGCAGCGTCGGAGGCCAAATTTCCTACAATGAGCAGTTCTTC.

This clonotype appeared a few times. The chain links TRBV7-9 to TRBJ2-1; 12 bases are a match to TRBD2. The CDR3 has 17 amino acids. The ends lost 8 bases at V and 0 bases at J; junction bases unmatched: 8. CDR1 is SEHNR and CDR2 is FQNEAQ in the germline V gene (reference sequence). The CDR3 DNA reads as TGTGCCAGCGAGGGACTAGCGGGCCCGAGCTCCTACAATGAGCAGTTCTTC. The encoded protein is CASEGLAGPSSYNEQFF.

This clonotype was counted ten times or more. The chain uses TRBV20-1 and TRBJ1-2; 8 nucleotides align to TRBD1. The CDR3 covers 12 residues. J lost 7 bases, V lost 4 bases, and 5 bases had no gene match. Germline lookup yields CDR1 DFQATT and CDR2 SNEGSKA (reference sequence). The CDR3 protein is CSATGQGPGYTF. DNA of the CDR3: TGCAGTGCTACTGGACAGGGCCCTGGCTACACCTTC.